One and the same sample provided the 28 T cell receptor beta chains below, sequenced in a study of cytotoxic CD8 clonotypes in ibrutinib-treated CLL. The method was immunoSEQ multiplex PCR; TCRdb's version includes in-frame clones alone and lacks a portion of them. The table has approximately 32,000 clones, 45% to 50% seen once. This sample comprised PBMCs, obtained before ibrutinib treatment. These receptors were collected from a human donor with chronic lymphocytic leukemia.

Here the CDR3 DNA reads TGCGCCAGCAGCTGGCAGGGGGGTGATGGCTACACCTTC. The encoded protein is CASSWQGGDGYTF. The rearrangement joins TRBV5-1 to TRBJ1-2; 7 bases map to TRBD1. Per the germline V gene, CDR1 is SGHRS and CDR2 is YFSETQ. The CDR3 loop spans 13 amino acids. Germline trimming cut 3 bases from V and 6 bases from J; bases unmatched to any gene: 5. Filled out from reference TRBV5-1 and TRBJ1-2, the complete variable domain reads KAGVTQTPRYLIKTRGQQVTLSCSPISGHRSVSWYQQTPGQGLQFLFEYFSETQRNKGNFPGRFSGRQFSNSRSEMNVSTLELGDSALYLCASSWQGGDGYTFGSGTRLTVV.

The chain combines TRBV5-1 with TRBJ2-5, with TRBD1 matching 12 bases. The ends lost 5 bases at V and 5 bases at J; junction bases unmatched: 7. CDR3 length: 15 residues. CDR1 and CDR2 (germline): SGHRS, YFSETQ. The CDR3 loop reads CASRWDRGPGETQYF. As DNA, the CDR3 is TGCGCCAGCAGATGGGACAGGGGGCCGGGGGAGACCCAGTACTTC. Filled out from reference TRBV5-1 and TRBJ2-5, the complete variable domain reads KAGVTQTPRYLIKTRGQQVTLSCSPISGHRSVSWYQQTPGQGLQFLFEYFSETQRNKGNFPGRFSGRQFSNSRSEMNVSTLELGDSALYLCASRWDRGPGETQYFGPGTRLLVL.

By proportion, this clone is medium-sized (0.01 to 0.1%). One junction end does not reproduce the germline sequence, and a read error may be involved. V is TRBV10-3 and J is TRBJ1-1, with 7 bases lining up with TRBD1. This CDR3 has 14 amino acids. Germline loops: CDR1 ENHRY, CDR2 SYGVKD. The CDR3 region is CAISGSGAGGVGLF. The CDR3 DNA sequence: TGTGCCATCAGCGGTAGTGGAGCAGGGGGAGTCGGACTGTTC.

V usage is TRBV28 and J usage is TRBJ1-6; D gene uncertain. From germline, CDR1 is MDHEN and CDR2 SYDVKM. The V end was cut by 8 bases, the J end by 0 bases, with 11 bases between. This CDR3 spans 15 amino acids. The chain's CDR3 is CASRSSSSYNSPLHF. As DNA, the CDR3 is TGTGCCAGCCGGAGTTCTAGCTCCTATAATTCACCCCTCCACTTT.

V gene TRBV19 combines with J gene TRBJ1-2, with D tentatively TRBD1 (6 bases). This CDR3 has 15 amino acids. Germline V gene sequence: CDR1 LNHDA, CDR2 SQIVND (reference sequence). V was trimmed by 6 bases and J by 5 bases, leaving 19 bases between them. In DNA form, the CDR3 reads TGTGCCAGTAGACCGAGGGGGGGACTCGGGTATGGCTACACCTTC. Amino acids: CASRPRGGLGYGYTF.

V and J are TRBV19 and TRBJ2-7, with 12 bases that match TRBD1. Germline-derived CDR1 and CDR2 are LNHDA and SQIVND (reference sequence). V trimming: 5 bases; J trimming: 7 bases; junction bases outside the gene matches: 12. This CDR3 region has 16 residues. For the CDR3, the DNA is TGTGCCAGTAGTCTTCGAGCGGGACAGGGGGCTGGGGAGCAGTACTTC. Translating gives CASSLRAGQGAGEQYF. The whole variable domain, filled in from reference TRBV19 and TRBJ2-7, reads DGGITQSPKYLFRKEGQNVTLSCEQNLNHDAMYWYRQDPGQGLRLIYYSQIVNDFQKGDIAEGYSVSREKKESFPLTVTSAQKNPTAFYLCASSLRAGQGAGEQYFGPGTRLTVT.

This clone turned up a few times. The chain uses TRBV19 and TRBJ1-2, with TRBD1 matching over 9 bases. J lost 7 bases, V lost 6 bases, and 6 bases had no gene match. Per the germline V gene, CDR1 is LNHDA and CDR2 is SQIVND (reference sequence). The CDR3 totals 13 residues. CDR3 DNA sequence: TGTGCCAGTAGCCAACAGGGGGCTGGTGGCTACACCTTC. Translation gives CASSQQGAGGYTF.

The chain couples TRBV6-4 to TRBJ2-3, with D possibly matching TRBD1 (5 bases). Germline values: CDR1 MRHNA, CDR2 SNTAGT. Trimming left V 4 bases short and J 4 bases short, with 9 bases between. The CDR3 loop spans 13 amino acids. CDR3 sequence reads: CASSAPGSDTQYF. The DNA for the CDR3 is TGTGCCAGCAGTGCCCCAGGGTCAGATACGCAGTATTTT.

CDR3 residues: CASSPSNLNTEAFF. The CDR3 nucleotides read TGTGCCAGCAGCCCCTCCAACTTGAACACTGAAGCTTTCTTT. The chain has TRBV6-6 and TRBJ1-1, with D hard to call. Germline CDR1 reads MNHNY; CDR2 reads SVGAGI (reference sequence). The CDR3 contains 14 residues. Trimming stripped 6 bases from V and 0 bases from J, with 11 bases between.

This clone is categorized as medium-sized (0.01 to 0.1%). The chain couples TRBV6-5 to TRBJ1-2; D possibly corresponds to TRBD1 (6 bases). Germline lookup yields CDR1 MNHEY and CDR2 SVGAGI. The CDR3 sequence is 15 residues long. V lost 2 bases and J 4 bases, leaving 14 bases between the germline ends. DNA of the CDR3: TGTGCCAGCAGTTACCTGGACAGCAGCGTCTATGGCTACACCTTC. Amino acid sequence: CASSYLDSSVYGYTF.

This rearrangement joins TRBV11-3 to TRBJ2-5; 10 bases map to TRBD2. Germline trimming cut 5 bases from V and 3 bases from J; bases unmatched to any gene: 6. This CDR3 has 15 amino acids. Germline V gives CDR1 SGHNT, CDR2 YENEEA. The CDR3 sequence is CASSPDGLAEETQYF. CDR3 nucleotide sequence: TGTGCCAGCAGCCCCGATGGACTAGCGGAAGAGACCCAGTACTTC.

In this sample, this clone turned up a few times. CDR3 amino acids: CASSFGEEGTQYF. The CDR3 nucleotides are TGTGCCAGCAGCTTTGGAGAAGAGGGGACCCAGTACTTC. The rearrangement joins TRBV7-9 to TRBJ2-5, with D tentatively TRBD2 (5 bases). Trimming took off 3 bases at V and 7 bases at J, with 12 bases between the two ends. CDR1 and CDR2 from the germline V gene are SEHNR and FQNEAQ (reference sequence). CDR3 length: 13 residues. Full variable domain (remainder filled in from reference TRBV7-9 and TRBJ2-5): DTGVSQNPRHKITKRGQNVTFRCDPISEHNRLYWYRQTLGQGPEFLTYFQNEAQLEKSRLLSDRFSAERPKGSFSTLEIQRTEQGDSAMYLCASSFGEEGTQYFGPGTRLLVL.

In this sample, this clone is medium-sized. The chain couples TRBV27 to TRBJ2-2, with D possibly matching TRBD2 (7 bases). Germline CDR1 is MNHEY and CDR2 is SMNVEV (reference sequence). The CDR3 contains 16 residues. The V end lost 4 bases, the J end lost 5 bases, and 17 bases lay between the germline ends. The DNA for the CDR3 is TGTGCCAGCAGTTACGGGGGCGGGGGCGCGACCGGGGAGCTGTTTTTT. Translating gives CASSYGGGGATGELFF.

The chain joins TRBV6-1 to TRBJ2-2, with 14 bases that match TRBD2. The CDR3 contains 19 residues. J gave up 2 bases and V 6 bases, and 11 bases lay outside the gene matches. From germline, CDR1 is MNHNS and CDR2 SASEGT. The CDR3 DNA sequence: TGTGCCAGCAGGGAAATAGGACTAGCGGGGGGAAGCAACACCGGGGAGCTGTTTTTT. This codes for CASREIGLAGGSNTGELFF.

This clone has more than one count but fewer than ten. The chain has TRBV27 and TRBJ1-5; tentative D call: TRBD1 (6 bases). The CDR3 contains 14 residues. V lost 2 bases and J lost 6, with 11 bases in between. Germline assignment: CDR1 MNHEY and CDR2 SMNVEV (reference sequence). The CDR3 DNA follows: TGTGCCAGCAGTTTAGGTCAGGGGACTCAGCCCCAGCATTTT. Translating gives CASSLGQGTQPQHF.

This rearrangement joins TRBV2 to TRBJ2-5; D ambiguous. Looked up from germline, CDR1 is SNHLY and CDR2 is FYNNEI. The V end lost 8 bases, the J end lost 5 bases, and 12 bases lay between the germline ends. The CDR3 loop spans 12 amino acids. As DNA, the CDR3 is TGTGCCAGCCGATATTCCGGGGAGACCCAGTACTTC. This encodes CASRYSGETQYF.

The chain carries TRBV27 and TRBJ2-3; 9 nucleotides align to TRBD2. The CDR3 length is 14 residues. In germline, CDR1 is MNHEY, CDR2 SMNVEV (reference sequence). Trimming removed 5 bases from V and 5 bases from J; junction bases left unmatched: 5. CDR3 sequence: CASSTAGGLDTQYF. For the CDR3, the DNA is TGTGCCAGCAGTACCGCGGGGGGGTTAGATACGCAGTATTTT.

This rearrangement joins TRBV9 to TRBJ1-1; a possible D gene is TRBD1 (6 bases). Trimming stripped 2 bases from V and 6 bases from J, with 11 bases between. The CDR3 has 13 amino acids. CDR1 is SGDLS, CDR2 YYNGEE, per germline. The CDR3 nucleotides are TGTGCCAGCAGCGTTTCCAGGGGTTCTGAAGCTTTCTTT. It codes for CASSVSRGSEAFF.

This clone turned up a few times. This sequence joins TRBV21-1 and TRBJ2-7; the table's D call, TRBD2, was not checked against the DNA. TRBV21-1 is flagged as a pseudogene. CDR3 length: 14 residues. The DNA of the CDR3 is TGTGCCAGCAGCAAACAGCGTCCCTCCTACGAGCAGTACTTC. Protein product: CASSKQRPSYEQYF.

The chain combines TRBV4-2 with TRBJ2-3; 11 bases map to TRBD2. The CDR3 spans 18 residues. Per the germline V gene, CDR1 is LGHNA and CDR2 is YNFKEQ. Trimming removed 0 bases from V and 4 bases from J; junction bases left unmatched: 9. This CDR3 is CASSQDRGLAGGADTQYF. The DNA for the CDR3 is TGTGCCAGCAGCCAAGATCGTGGGCTAGCGGGGGGTGCAGATACGCAGTATTTT.

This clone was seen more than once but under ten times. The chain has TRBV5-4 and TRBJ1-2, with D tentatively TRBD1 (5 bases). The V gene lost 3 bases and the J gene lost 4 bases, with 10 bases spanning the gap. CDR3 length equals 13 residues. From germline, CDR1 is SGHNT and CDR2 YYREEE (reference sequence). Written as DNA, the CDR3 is TGTGCCAGCAGCTCTGACAGTTTCTATGGCTACACCTTC. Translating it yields CASSSDSFYGYTF.

CDR3 in amino acids: CASRSREDRREYF. Written as DNA, the CDR3 is TGTGCCAGCAGGAGCAGGGAGGACAGGAGAGAGTACTTC. This chain uses TRBV27 with TRBJ2-5; the D gene is possibly TRBD1 (7 bases). Germline CDR1 MNHEY, CDR2 SMNVEV (reference sequence). This CDR3 comprises 13 residues. V was trimmed by 6 bases and J by 12 bases, leaving 20 bases between them.

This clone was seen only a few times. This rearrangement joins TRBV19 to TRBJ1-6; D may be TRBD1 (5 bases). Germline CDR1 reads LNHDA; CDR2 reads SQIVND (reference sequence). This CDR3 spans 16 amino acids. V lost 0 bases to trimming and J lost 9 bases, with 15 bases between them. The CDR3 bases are TGTGCCAGTAGTATAGATGGGACTCTACGGAGTTCACCCCTCCACTTT. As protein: CASSIDGTLRSSPLHF.

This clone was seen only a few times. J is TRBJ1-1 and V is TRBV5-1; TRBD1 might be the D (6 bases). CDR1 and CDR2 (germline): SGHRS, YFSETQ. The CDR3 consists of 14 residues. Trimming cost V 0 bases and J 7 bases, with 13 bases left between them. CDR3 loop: CASSLASGQREAFF. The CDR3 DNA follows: TGCGCCAGCAGCTTGGCCTCAGGACAGCGTGAAGCTTTCTTT.

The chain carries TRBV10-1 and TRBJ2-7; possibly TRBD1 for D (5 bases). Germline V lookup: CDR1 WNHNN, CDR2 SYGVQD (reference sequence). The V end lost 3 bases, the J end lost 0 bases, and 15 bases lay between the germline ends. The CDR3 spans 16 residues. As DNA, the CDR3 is TGCGCCAGCAGTGACCCTAAAACAGGTAGCTCCTACGAGCAGTACTTC. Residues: CASSDPKTGSSYEQYF.

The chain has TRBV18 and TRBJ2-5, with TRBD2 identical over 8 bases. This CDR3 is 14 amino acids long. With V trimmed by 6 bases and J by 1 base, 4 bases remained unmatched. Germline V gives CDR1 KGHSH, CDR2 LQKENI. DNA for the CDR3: TGTGCCAGCTCCCCCGGGGGGGCCCAAGAGACCCAGTACTTC. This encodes CASSPGGAQETQYF.

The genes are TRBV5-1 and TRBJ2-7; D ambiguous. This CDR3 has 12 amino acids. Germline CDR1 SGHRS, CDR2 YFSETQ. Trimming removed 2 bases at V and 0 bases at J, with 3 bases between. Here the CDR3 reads CASSFSSYEQYF. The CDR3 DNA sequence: TGCGCCAGCAGCTTCAGCTCCTACGAGCAGTACTTC.

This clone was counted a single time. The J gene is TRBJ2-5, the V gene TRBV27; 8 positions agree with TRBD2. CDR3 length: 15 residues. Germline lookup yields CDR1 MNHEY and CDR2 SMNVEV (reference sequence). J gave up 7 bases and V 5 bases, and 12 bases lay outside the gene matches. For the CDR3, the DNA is TGTGCCAGCAGTCTTACCCGAGCGGGAGTGAGGACCCAGTACTTC. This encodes CASSLTRAGVRTQYF.